This TCR beta chain appears in the sequencing data of a study of a mutant IDH1 vaccine in newly diagnosed glioma. Study-wide background: Treated patients, roughly 60% male and about 38% female, averaged about 42 years of age. Beforehand, treatment had been radiotherapy, temozolomide, or both; the majority received both.

TCRdb's table, derived via immunoSEQ multiplex PCR, lists solely in-frame clones and lacks some. This sample has around 30,000 clones, with roughly four fifths found just once. Regarding the study as a whole: Apparently unrelated to pseudoprogression were changes in the top peripheral T cell clonotypes.

Time point denoted: week 47, end of study. Vaccine doses each comprised 300 ug of mutant IDH1 20-mer peptide, with topical imiquimod. Patients, over weeks 1, 3, 5, 7, 11, 15, 19 and 23, received a total of eight vaccinations. Details on this clone: The antigen remains undetermined.

The ends were cut back, 5 bases at V and 4 bases at J, with 11 bases in the middle. The CDR3 extends over 13 amino acids. Germline V gives CDR1 LNHNV, CDR2 YYDKDF (reference sequence). Specimen: PBMCs, collected from a glioma patient whose treatment included an IDH1 peptide vaccine. The V and J genes are TRBV15 and TRBJ2-5, with D unresolved. This sequence originates from a man in his thirties or forties with glioma. Here the CDR3 reads CATSSSEGETQYF. The CDR3 DNA sequence: TGTGCCACCAGCTCTAGTGAAGGAGAGACCCAGTACTTC.